The present entry profiles one T cell receptor (beta chain) with its context. Trimming shortened V by 0 bases and J by 3 bases, and 12 bases separated the two germline ends. This CDR3 spans 16 amino acids. Per the germline V gene, CDR1 is SGHRS and CDR2 is YFSETQ. Assay used: immunoSEQ multiplex PCR; TCRdb lists only in-frame clones, some missing. This sample yields fewer than 30,000 clones, of which 80% to 90% are seen a single time; more than 1.5% belongs to the top ten. The record originates from a study of control samples from healthy donors and cancer patients. The chain is built from TRBV5-1 and TRBJ2-2; D is possibly TRBD2 (5 bases). The clonotype originates from a woman between 40 and 55 years old with lung cancer. The specimen was PBMCs. The CDR3 reads CASSLELGGYTGELFF. Here the CDR3 DNA reads TGCGCCAGCAGCTTGGAGTTAGGAGGATACACCGGGGAGCTGTTTTTT.